This TCR beta chain was identified during a study of control samples from healthy donors and cancer patients. The germline CDR1 and CDR2 sequences are SGHTA and FQGTGA. This CDR3 contains 13 residues. The ends were cut back, 3 bases at V and 6 bases at J, with 12 bases in the middle. Generated by immunoSEQ multiplex PCR, the TCRdb table keeps only in-frame clones and is missing some. The data show over 150,000 clones, over 85% seen once. This chain connects TRBV7-3 to TRBJ2-7, with a tentative D call TRBD2 (6 bases). This TCR derives from a man aged 40-55 years in good health. Source material: blood. The CDR3 reads CASSFLGGSEQYF. As DNA, the CDR3 is TGTGCCAGCAGCTTTCTAGGAGGGTCCGAGCAGTACTTC.